This T cell receptor (beta chain) emerged from a study of blood T cell repertoires in COVID-19. Trimming removed 7 bases at V and 2 bases at J, with 14 bases between. The CDR3 loop spans 15 amino acids. CDR1 is LNHDA and CDR2 is SQIVND in the germline V gene (reference sequence). Original handling: Estimation of nucleated cell counts relied on the amplification of reference gene primers. This table comes from immunoSEQ multiplex PCR, and its TCRdb copy is limited to in-frame clones, with some not included. V and J calls and clone size are as listed in that table; D and trimming were resolved from the DNA. The sample lists 200,000 to 250,000 clones, around 89% occurring once.

The sequenced sample was peripheral blood. V is TRBV19 and J is TRBJ1-4, with unresolved D. The TCR sequence derives from a man aged 30 to 39 with COVID-19, enrolled during active disease. CDR3 amino acids: CASNNLGATNEKLFF. The CDR3 nucleotides are TGTGCCAGTAATAATCTCGGAGCGACTAATGAAAAACTGTTTTTT.